This T cell receptor beta chain was found in a study of blood T cell repertoires in COVID-19 (dated by TCRdb to between 2020 and 2021). For context, the study as a whole: The collaborator samples originated in the United States, Italy and Spain and spanned the acute and convalescent phases of COVID-19. The material from the prospective study consisted of cDNA or gDNA derived from T cells, B-cell-depleted T cells, or PBMCs. The dataset comprised deeply sampled blood TCRbeta repertoires from subjects exposed to, actively infected with, or recovered from COVID-19. A freely available public database, intended as a resource for researchers studying the immune response to SARS-CoV-2, is where the repertoires were released. Samples came from the ongoing ImmuneRACE study (first 160 participants) plus 1,254 subjects from 6 global collaborators. Sample metadata almost always included a de-identified subject ID, COVID-19 status, age in years and sex. Where available, HLA class I and class II types were obtained from metadata supplied by the sample provider rather than from assay-based typing.

CDR1 and CDR2 are read off the germline V gene (reference sequence) as MNHNY and SVGAGI. V lost 2 bases and J lost 3 bases, and the count of bases not matched to a germline gene is 5. The CDR3 holds 15 amino acids from the cysteine to the phenylalanine. Here the CDR3 DNA is all that survives: 45 bases in frame from base 1. With regard to this clone: What this receptor recognizes is not known. No base quality values were provided; no much bigger clone lies one nucleotide off.

TCRbeta CDR3 regions were amplified from genomic DNA by means of the immunoSEQ Assay, a bias-controlled multiplex PCR. The published analysis was carried out like this. The number of nucleated cells in each sample was estimated by amplification of reference gene primers within the assay. To quantify the absolute abundance of each unique TCRbeta CDR3 rearrangement, sequence reads were collapsed and filtered. For each sample, productive Simpson clonality was calculated as the square root of Simpson's diversity index over productive rearrangements. Imported from immuneACCESS, the table was reduced by TCRdb to in-frame sequences with V and J called. These copies leave out some clones; in studies compared against another copy, an unresolved V gene accounts for under half, and the cause of the remainder is not known. Clone size and V and J calls were adopted from that table, with D and trimming inferred from the DNA. The sample records about 76,000 clones, 75% to 90% of which are singletons. The top ten clones comprise 15% to 20% of the sample.

Each collaborating institution followed its own protocols to collect whole blood in K2EDTA tubes. For TCRbeta analysis, collaborators shipped samples as frozen whole blood, isolated PBMCs, or DNA extracted from either of those sample types. General findings and caveats noted by the study authors: The amount of clinical and demographic metadata varied by source and participant and was provided uncurated.

The chain uses TRBV6-6 and TRBJ2-7; 9 bases in the junction line up with TRBD1. The sequence came from a human donor in a cohort sampled during active COVID-19. Sequencing used peripheral blood. The DNA reads TGTGCCAGCAGTTACCCGGACAGGGGAAGCTACGAGCAGTACTTC. This is translated as CASSYPDRGSYEQYF.